This passage covers 13 T cell receptor beta chains from one sample sequenced in a study of blood T cells in healthy people across ages. Sample-barcoded 5' priming and a J-beta primer mix drove a second PCR of 7 to 11 cycles. TCRdb passed the 5' RACE reads through MiXCR, listing each CDR3 protein once. The table has 650,000 to 950,000 distinct CDR3 sequences, around two fifths seen once. The sequenced sample consisted of blood. All receptors derive from a man aged 55 to 70 in good health.

V is TRBV20-1 and J is TRBJ2-2; D gene ambiguous. The V gene's germline CDR1 is DFQATT and CDR2 SNEGSKA (reference sequence). This CDR3 has 13 residues. The germline V and J ends were trimmed by 4 bases and 4 bases, with 10 bases remaining between them. This CDR3 reads CSATIGRTGELFF. CDR3 nucleotide sequence: TGCAGTGCTACTATAGGTCGCACCGGGGAGCTGTTTTTT.

The chain uses TRBV6-2 or TRBV6-3 and TRBJ2-1; the D call may be TRBD1 or TRBD2 (5 bases each). Trimming stripped 2 bases from V and 2 bases from J, with 13 bases between. Germline CDR1 is MNHEY and CDR2 is SVGEGT. The CDR3 spans 16 residues. CDR3: CASSYGGRVPYNEQFF. The CDR3 nucleotides read TGTGCCAGCAGTTACGGAGGCAGGGTCCCCTACAATGAGCAGTTCTTC.

V usage is TRBV12-3 or TRBV12-4 and J usage is TRBJ2-7, with D perhaps matching TRBD1 or TRBD2 (6 bases each). The end of the DNA is better explained by TRBJ2-5, so the J call may be wrong. This CDR3 contains 14 residues. As DNA, the CDR3 is TGTGCCAGCACCAAGGAAGGGGGGATTGGGACCCAGTACTTC. As protein: CASTKEGGIGTQYF.

This clonotype has more than one count but fewer than ten. The rearrangement links TRBV20-1 to TRBJ2-7; D not resolved. V was shortened by 0 bases and J by 1 base, with 10 bases between the two germline ends. CDR3 length: 14 amino acids. Germline values: CDR1 DFQATT, CDR2 SNEGSKA (reference sequence). The CDR3 region has the DNA TGCAGTGCTAGAGATGTTCGGAGTTCCTACGAGCAGTACTTC. It encodes CSARDVRSSYEQYF.

This clonotype was seen only a few times. This chain links TRBV12-3 or TRBV12-4 with TRBJ1-5; 7 nucleotides align to TRBD1. V gave up 6 bases and J gave up 2 bases; unmatched junction bases: 7. CDR3 length: 15 residues. CDR3 nucleotides: TGTGCCAGCAGGAGGACAGGAGGAGGCAATCAGCCCCAGCATTTT. Its protein product is CASRRTGGGNQPQHF.

In this sample, this clonotype turned up a few times. The chain combines TRBV28 with TRBJ2-1; 8 bases are a match to TRBD1. Germline CDR1 MDHEN, CDR2 SYDVKM. Trimming removed 5 bases from V and 9 bases from J; junction bases left unmatched: 12. This CDR3 contains 15 residues. The CDR3 bases are TGTGCCAGCAGTCTTGGGGGGCAGGGGGCGAGTGAGCAGTTCTTC. Encoded protein: CASSLGGQGASEQFF. The entire variable domain, with the rest obtained from reference TRBV28 and TRBJ2-1, is as follows: DVKVTQSSRYLVKRTGEKVFLECVQDMDHENMFWYRQDPGLGLRLIYFSYDVKMKEKGDIPEGYSVSREKKERFSLILESASTNQTSMYLCASSLGGQGASEQFFGPGTRLTVL.

In its sample, this clonotype was seen once. This may stem from a read error, because a much larger clone lies one nucleotide away. CDR3 sequence (DNA): TGTGCCAGCAGTTTCCTCAGGGGGAGCCCTGGGGCCAACGTCCTGACTTTC. Residues: CASSFLRGSPGANVLTF. The V call is TRBV27, the J call TRBJ2-6, with 7 positions matching TRBD1. This CDR3 is built from 17 residues. Germline assignment: CDR1 MNHEY and CDR2 SMNVEV (reference sequence). V lost 3 bases to trimming and J lost 2 bases; unmatched junction nucleotides: 7.

This chain joins TRBV12-3 or TRBV12-4 and TRBJ2-3; tentative D call: TRBD2 (6 bases). The CDR3 spans 14 residues. V was cut by 6 bases and J by 9 bases, with 19 bases left in between. The CDR3 bases are TGTGCCAGCAGCCCACTTCAGGGACTCGGGACGCAGTATTTT. It encodes CASSPLQGLGTQYF.

The chain joins TRBV9 to TRBJ1-1; 7 nucleotides match TRBD1. The germline V gene has CDR1 SGDLS and CDR2 YYNGEE. Germline trimming cut 4 bases from V and 6 bases from J; bases unmatched to any gene: 9. The CDR3 length is 14 residues. The CDR3 DNA reads TGTGCCAGCAGCCCCCGGACAGGTTACCCTGAAGCTTTCTTT. This codes for CASSPRTGYPEAFF.

The V call is TRBV12-3 or TRBV12-4, the J call TRBJ2-7, with D possibly being TRBD1 or TRBD2 (5 bases each). Trimming took off 6 bases at V and 4 bases at J, with 13 bases between the two ends. The CDR3 totals 13 residues. The CDR3 coding sequence is TGTGCCAGCAGGAGGGACGATAATTACGAGCAGTACTTC. This sequence encodes CASRRDDNYEQYF.

The gene calls are TRBV7-9 and TRBJ1-2; D might be TRBD1 (5 bases). This CDR3 has 14 amino acids. The V end lost 4 bases, the J end lost 0 bases, and 9 bases lay between the germline ends. Per the germline V gene, CDR1 is SEHNR and CDR2 is FQNEAQ (reference sequence). The CDR3 nucleotides are TGTGCCAGCAGCTCGTCAGGGACTAACTATGGCTACACCTTC. Its translation is CASSSSGTNYGYTF. Based on the CDR3 plus reference TRBV7-9 and TRBJ1-2, the full variable domain is DTGVSQNPRHKITKRGQNVTFRCDPISEHNRLYWYRQTLGQGPEFLTYFQNEAQLEKSRLLSDRFSAERPKGSFSTLEIQRTEQGDSAMYLCASSSSGTNYGYTFGSGTRLTVV.

This clonotype was seen more than once but under ten times. This chain joins TRBV4-1 and TRBJ2-3; 7 bases align to TRBD2. CDR1 and CDR2 from the germline V gene are MGHRA and YSYEKL. V dropped 2 bases and J dropped 6; count of bases not matched to a gene: 11. The CDR3 runs to 16 residues. The CDR3 protein is CASSQQAGVAIDTQYF. The CDR3, as DNA: TGCGCCAGCAGCCAACAGGCGGGGGTAGCGATTGATACGCAGTATTTT.

This clonotype was counted a few times. For the CDR3, the DNA is TGTGCCACCAGCAGAGATCGGGGGACATTGGGCTACGAGCAGTACTTC. Its protein is CATSRDRGTLGYEQYF. This chain uses TRBV15 with TRBJ2-7; D may be TRBD1 or TRBD2 (6 bases each). The CDR3 contains 16 residues. The germline V gene encodes CDR1 LNHNV and CDR2 YYDKDF (reference sequence). Trimming pared 0 bases from V and 3 bases from J, leaving 15 bases between. Complete variable domain (other parts from reference TRBV15 and TRBJ2-7): DAMVIQNPRYQVTQFGKPVTLSCSQTLNHNVMYWYQQKSSQAPKLLFHYYDKDFNNEADTPDNFQSRRPNTSFCFLDIRSPGLGDTAMYLCATSRDRGTLGYEQYFGPGTRLTVT.